The count of the clone carrying this T cell receptor (beta chain) is one. The antigen is undetermined. The sample comes from a study of Ad26.COV2.S vaccination and SARS-CoV-2 variants. Study outcomes and limitations: A substantial breadth of spike-specific CD8+ and CD4+ T cell responses after vaccination has been reported. Breadth and depth estimates from TCRs may understate total T cell responses.

Sequencing used immunoSEQ multiplex PCR; TCRdb keeps in-frame clones, though not all of them. The table records 440,000 or so clones, 92% of them present only once. CDR3 length: 15 amino acids. V was pared by 4 bases and J by 3 bases, with 7 bases of the junction left unmatched. Germline V gives CDR1 SGHRS, CDR2 YFSETQ. Treatment of the sample: 15 to 20 received Ad26.COV2.S at low or high dose, single or two shots; several received placebo; per-sample allocation not given. Vaccine and placebo recipients were sampled on day 63 after the first injection. Recruitment in Boston yielded a donor of adult age, 18-55 years.

The sequencing here drew on peripheral blood, taken in a trial of Ad26.COV2.S vaccine versus placebo. This sequence originates from a person aged 18-60 years who received the Ad26.COV2.S COVID-19 vaccine or a placebo. The chain joins TRBV5-1 to TRBJ2-1; 7 nucleotides align to TRBD2. CDR3 in amino acids: CASSLWEGFYNEQFF. The CDR3 DNA is TGCGCCAGCAGCCTATGGGAGGGTTTCTACAATGAGCAGTTCTTC. Using reference TRBV5-1 and TRBJ2-1 for the parts outside the CDR3, the full variable domain is KAGVTQTPRYLIKTRGQQVTLSCSPISGHRSVSWYQQTPGQGLQFLFEYFSETQRNKGNFPGRFSGRQFSNSRSEMNVSTLELGDSALYLCASSLWEGFYNEQFFGPGTRLTVL.